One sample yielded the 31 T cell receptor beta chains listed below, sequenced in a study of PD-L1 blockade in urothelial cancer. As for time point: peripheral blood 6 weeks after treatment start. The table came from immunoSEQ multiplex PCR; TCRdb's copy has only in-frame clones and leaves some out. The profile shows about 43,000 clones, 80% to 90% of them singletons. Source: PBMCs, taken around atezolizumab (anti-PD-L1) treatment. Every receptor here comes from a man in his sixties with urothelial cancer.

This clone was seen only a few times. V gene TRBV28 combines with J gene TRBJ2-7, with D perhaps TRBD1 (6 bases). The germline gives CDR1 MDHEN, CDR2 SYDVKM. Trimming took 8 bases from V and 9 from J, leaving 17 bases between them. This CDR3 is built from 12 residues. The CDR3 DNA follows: TGTGCCAGCGGTGGGGGCAAACAGGGGCAGTACTTC. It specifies CASGGGKQGQYF.

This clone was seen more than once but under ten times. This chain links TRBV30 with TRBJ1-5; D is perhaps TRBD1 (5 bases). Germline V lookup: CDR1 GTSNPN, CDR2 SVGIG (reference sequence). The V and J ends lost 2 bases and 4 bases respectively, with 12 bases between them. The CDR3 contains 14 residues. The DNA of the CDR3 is TGTGCCTGGAGTTCGGACACAAGGAATCAGCCCCAGCATTTT. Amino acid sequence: CAWSSDTRNQPQHF.

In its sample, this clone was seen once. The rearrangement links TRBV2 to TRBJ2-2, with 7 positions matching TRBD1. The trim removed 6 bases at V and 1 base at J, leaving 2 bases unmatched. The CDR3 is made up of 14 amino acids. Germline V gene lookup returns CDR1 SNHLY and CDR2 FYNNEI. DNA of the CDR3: TGTGCCAGCAGGGGACAGTTGAACACCGGGGAGCTGTTTTTT. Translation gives CASRGQLNTGELFF.

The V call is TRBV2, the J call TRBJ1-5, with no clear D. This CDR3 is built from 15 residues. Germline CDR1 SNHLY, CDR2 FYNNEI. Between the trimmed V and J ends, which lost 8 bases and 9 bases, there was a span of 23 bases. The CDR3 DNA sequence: TGTGCCAGCCCGCCGGAGGGCCGCCACCTTCGGCCCCAGCATTTT. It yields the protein CASPPEGRHLRPQHF.

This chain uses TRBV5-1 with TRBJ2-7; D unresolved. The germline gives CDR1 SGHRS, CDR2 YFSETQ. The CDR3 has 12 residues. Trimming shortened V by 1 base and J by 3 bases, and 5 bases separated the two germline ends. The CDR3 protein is CASSLTDYEQYF. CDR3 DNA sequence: TGCGCCAGCAGCTTGACAGACTACGAGCAGTACTTC.

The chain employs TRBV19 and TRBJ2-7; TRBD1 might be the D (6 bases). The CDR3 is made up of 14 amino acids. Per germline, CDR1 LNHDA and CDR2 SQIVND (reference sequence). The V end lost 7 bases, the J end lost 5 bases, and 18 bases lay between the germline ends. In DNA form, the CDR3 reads TGTGCCAGTACAGGGGCCGAGTCTGGGAACGAGCAGTACTTC. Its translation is CASTGAESGNEQYF.

The CDR3 bases are TGCGCCAGCAGGGGACTAGCGGGGAGTTCCACAGATACGCAGTATTTT. Its translation is CASRGLAGSSTDTQYF. The chain is built from TRBV5-1 and TRBJ2-3; 13 nucleotides line up with TRBD2. Losses at the gene ends were 5 bases for V and 2 bases for J; bases not matched to a gene: 5. The CDR3 consists of 16 residues. Germline V lookup: CDR1 SGHRS, CDR2 YFSETQ.

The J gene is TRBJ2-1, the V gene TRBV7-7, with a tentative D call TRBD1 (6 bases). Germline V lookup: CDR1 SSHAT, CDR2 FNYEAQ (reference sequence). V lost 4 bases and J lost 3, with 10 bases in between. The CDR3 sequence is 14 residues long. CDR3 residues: CASSYIRGYNEQFF. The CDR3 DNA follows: TGTGCCAGCAGCTATATCAGGGGCTACAATGAGCAGTTCTTC.

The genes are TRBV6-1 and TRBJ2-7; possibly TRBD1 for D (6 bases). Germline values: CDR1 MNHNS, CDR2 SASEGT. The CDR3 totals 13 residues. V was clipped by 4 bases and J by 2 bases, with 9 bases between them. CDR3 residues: CASSAEGAYEQYF. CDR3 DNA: TGTGCCAGCAGTGCCGAGGGGGCCTACGAGCAGTACTTC.

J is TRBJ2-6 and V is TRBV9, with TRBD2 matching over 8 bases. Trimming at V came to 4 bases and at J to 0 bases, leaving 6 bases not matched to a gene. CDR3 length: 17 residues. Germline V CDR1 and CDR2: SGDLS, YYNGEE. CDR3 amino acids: CASSPRGGSSGANVLTF. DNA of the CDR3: TGTGCCAGCAGCCCCCGGGGGGGTAGCTCTGGGGCCAACGTCCTGACTTTC.

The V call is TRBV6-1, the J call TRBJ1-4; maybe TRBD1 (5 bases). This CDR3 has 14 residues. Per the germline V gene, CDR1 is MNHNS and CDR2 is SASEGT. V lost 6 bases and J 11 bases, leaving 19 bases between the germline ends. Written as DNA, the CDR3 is TGTGCCAGCAGACGCACCAGGGCGGTTGAGAAACTGTTTTTT. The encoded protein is CASRRTRAVEKLFF.

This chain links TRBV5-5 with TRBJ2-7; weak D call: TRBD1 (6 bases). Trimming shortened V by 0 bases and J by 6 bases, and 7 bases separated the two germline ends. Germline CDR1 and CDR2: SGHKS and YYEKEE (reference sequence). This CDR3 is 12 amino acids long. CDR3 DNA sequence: TGTGCCAGCAGCTTGGTACAGGGCGAGCAGTACTTC. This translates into CASSLVQGEQYF.

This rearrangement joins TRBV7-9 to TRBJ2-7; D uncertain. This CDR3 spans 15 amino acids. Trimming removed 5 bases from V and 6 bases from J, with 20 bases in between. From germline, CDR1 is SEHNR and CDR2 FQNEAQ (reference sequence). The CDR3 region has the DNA TGTGCCAGCAGCGCCCCCCGGGTCCCGAAAGGCGAGCAGTACTTC. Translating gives CASSAPRVPKGEQYF.

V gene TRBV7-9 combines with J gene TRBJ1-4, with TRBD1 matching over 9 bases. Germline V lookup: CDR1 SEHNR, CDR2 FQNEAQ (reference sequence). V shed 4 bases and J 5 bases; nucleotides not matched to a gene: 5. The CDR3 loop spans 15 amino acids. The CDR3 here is CASSSRTGENEKLFF. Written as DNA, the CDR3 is TGTGCCAGCAGCTCCCGGACAGGGGAGAATGAAAAACTGTTTTTT. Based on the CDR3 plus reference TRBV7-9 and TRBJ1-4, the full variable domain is DTGVSQNPRHKITKRGQNVTFRCDPISEHNRLYWYRQTLGQGPEFLTYFQNEAQLEKSRLLSDRFSAERPKGSFSTLEIQRTEQGDSAMYLCASSSRTGENEKLFFGSGTQLSVL.

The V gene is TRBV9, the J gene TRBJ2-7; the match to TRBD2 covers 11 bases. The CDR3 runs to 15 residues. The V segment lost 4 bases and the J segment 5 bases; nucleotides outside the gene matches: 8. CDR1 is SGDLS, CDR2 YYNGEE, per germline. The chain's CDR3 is CASSPQTSGIHEQYF. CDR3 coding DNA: TGTGCCAGCAGCCCGCAGACTAGCGGGATCCACGAGCAGTACTTC. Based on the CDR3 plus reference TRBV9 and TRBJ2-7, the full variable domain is DSGVTQTPKHLITATGQRVTLRCSPRSGDLSVYWYQQSLDQGLQFLIQYYNGEERAKGNILERFSAQQFPDLHSELNLSSLELGDSALYFCASSPQTSGIHEQYFGPGTRLTVT.

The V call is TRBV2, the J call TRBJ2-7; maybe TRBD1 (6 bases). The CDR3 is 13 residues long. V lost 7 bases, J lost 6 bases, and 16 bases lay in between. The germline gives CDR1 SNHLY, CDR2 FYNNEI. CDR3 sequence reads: CASNPTGTSEQYF. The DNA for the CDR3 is TGTGCCAGCAATCCAACAGGGACCTCCGAGCAGTACTTC. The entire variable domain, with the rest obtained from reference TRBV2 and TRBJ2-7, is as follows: EPEVTQTPSHQVTQMGQEVILRCVPISNHLYFYWYRQILGQKVEFLVSFYNNEISEKSEIFDDQFSVERPDGSNFTLKIRSTKLEDSAMYFCASNPTGTSEQYFGPGTRLTVT.

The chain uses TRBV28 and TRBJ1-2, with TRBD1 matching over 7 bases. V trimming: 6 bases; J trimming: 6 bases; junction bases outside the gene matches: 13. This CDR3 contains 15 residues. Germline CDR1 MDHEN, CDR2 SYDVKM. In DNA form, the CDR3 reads TGTGCCAGCAGCTCGACCACAGGGGTTGACGATGGCTACACCTTC. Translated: CASSSTTGVDDGYTF.

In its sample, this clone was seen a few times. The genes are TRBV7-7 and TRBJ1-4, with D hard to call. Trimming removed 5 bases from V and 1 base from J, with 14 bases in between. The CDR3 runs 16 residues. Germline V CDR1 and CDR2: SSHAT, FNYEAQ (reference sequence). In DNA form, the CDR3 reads TGTGCCAGCAGCAACTGGGGAGGAATAACTAATGAAAAACTGTTTTTT. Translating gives CASSNWGGITNEKLFF.

The CDR3 spells CASSLGGANEKLFF. CDR3 bases: TGTGCCAGCAGCTTAGGGGGCGCGAATGAAAAACTGTTTTTT. J is TRBJ1-4 and V is TRBV7-9, with D possibly being TRBD1 (5 bases). V was pared by 1 base and J by 5 bases, with 8 bases between. Per the germline V gene, CDR1 is SEHNR and CDR2 is FQNEAQ (reference sequence). This CDR3 contains 14 residues.

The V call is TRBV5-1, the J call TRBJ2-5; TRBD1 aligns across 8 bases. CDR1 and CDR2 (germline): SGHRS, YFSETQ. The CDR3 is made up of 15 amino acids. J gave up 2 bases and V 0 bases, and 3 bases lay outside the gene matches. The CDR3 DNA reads TGCGCCAGCAGCTTGGGACAGGGGTTTCAAGAGACCCAGTACTTC. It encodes CASSLGQGFQETQYF. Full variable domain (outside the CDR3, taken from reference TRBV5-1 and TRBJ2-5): KAGVTQTPRYLIKTRGQQVTLSCSPISGHRSVSWYQQTPGQGLQFLFEYFSETQRNKGNFPGRFSGRQFSNSRSEMNVSTLELGDSALYLCASSLGQGFQETQYFGPGTRLLVL.

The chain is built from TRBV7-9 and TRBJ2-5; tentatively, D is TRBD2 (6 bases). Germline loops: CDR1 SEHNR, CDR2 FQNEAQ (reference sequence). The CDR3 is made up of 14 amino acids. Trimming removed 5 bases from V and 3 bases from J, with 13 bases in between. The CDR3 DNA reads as TGTGCCAGCAGCCCGACACGGGGGAAAGAGACCCAGTACTTC. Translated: CASSPTRGKETQYF.

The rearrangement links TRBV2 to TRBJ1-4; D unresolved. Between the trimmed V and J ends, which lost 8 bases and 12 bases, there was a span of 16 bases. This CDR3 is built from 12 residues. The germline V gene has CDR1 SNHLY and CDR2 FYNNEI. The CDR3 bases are TGTGCCAGCTGTCCGGAGGCCATGCAACTGTTTTTT. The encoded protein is CASCPEAMQLFF.

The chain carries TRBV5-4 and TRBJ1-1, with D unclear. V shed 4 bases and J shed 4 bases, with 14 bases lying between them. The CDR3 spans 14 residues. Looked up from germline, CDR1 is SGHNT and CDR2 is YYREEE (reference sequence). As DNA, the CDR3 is TGTGCCAGCAGCGCGGACTCTCGTACCACTGAAGCTTTCTTT. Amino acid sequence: CASSADSRTTEAFF.

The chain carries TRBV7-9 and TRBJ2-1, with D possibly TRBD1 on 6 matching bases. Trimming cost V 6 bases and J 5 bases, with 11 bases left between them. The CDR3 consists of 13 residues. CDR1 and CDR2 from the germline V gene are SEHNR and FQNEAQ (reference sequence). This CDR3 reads CASRGQGNNEQFF. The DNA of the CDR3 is TGTGCCAGCAGAGGTCAGGGGAACAATGAGCAGTTCTTC.

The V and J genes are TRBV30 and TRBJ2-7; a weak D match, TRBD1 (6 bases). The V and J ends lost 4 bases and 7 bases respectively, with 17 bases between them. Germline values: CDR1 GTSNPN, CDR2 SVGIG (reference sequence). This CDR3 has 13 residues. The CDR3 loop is CAWINRVPGEQYF. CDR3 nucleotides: TGTGCCTGGATAAACAGGGTCCCCGGGGAGCAGTACTTC.

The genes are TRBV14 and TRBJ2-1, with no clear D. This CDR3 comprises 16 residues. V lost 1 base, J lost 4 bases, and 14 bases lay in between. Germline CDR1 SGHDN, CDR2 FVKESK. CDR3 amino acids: CASSQGGTQAYNEQFF. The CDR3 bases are TGTGCCAGCAGCCAAGGCGGAACTCAAGCTTACAATGAGCAGTTCTTC.

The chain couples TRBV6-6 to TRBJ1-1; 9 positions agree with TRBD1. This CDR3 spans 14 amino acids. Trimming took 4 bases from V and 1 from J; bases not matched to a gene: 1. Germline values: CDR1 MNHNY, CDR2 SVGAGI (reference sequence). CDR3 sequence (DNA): TGTGCCAGCAGTTCGGGACAGGGGAACACTGAAGCTTTCTTT. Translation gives CASSSGQGNTEAFF.

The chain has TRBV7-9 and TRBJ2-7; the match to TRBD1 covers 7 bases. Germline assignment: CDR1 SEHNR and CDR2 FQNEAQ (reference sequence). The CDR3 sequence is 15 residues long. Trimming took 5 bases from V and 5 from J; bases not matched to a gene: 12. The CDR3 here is CASSRRAGTVHEQYF. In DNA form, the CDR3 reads TGTGCCAGCAGCAGACGGGCCGGGACAGTACACGAGCAGTACTTC.

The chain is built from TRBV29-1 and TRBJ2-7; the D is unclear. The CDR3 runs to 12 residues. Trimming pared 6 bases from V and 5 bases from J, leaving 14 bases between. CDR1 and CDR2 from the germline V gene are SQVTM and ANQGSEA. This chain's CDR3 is CSVHTMGNEQYF. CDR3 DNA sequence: TGCAGCGTACATACGATGGGCAACGAGCAGTACTTC.

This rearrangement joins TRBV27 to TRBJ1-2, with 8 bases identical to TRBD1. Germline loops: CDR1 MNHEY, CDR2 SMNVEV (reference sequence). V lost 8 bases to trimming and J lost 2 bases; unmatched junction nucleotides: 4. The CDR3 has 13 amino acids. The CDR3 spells CASGYRGNYGYTF. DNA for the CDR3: TGTGCCAGCGGGTACAGGGGGAACTATGGCTACACCTTC.

The CDR3 loop is CASSFDQSENSPLHF. The CDR3 DNA follows: TGTGCCAGCAGCTTCGATCAGTCGGAGAATTCACCCCTCCACTTT. This chain joins TRBV5-4 and TRBJ1-6; the D is unclear. The CDR3 consists of 15 residues. The V gene's germline CDR1 is SGHNT and CDR2 YYREEE (reference sequence). Trimming took off 2 bases at V and 7 bases at J, with 13 bases between the two ends.